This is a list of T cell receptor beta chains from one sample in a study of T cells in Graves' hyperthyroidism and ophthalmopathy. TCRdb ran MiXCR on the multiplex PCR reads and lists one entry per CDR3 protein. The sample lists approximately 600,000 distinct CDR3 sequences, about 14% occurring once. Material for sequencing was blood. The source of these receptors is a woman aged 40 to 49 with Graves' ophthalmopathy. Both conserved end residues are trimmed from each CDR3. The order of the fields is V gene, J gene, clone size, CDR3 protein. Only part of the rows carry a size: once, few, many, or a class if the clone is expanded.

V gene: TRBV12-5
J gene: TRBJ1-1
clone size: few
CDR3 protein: ASGLVLGRGYTEAF

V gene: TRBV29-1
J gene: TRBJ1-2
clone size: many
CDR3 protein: SVEGAGRDYGYT

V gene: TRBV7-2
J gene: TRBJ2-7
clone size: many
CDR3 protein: ASSSSGQGAYEQY

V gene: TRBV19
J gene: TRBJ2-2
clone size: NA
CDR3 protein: ASSSGTSGRGSRGTGELF

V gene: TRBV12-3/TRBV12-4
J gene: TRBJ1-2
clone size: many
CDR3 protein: ASGRGGYGYT

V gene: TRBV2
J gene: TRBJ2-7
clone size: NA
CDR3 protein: AGLDPIDSYEQY

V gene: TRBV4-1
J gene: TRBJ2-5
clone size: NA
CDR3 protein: ASSQGPIGGNQETQY

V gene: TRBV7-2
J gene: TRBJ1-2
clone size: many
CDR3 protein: ASSLNANYGYT

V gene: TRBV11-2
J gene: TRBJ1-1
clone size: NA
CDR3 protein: ASSLRQGLSGTEAF

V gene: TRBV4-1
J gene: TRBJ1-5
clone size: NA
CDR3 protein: ASSQEDRAYSNQPQH

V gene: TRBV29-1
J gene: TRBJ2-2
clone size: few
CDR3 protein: SVADPGELF

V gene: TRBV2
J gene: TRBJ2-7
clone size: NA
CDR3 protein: ASSEVGGRGSYEQY

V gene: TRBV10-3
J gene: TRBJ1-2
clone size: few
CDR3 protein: AISESLQNGYT

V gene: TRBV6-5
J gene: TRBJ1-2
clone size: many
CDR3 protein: ASSYGDGGYGYT

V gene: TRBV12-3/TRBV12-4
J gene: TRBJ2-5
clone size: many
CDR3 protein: ASSVRVLQETQY

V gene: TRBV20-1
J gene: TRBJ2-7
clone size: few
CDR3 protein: SARDRSGTSGSYYEQY

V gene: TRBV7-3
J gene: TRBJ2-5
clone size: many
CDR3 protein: ASSQTSGRRETQY

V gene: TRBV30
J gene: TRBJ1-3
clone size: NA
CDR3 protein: AWSLTGAYGNTIY